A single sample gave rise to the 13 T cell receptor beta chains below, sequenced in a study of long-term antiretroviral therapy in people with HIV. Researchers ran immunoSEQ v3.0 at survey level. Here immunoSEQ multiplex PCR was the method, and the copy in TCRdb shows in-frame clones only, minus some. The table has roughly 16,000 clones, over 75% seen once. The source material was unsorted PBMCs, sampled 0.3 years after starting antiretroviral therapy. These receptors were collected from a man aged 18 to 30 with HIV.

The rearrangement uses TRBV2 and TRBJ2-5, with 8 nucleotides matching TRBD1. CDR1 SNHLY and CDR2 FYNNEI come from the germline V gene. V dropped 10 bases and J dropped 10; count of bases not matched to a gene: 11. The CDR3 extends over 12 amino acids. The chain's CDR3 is CANGPDRGSQYF. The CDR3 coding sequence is TGTGCCAACGGCCCAGACAGGGGTAGCCAGTACTTC.

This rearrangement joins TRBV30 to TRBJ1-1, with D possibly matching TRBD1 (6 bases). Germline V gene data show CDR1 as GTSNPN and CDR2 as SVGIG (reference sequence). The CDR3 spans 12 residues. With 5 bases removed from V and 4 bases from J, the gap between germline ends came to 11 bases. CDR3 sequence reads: CAWANRATEAFF. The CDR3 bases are TGTGCCTGGGCTAACAGGGCCACTGAAGCTTTCTTT.

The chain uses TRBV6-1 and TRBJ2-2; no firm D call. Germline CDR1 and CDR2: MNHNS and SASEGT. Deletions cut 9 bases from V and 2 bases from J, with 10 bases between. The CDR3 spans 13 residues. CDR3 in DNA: TGTGCCAGTTCGTCGCGAAACACCGGGGAGCTGTTTTTT. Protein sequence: CASSSRNTGELFF.

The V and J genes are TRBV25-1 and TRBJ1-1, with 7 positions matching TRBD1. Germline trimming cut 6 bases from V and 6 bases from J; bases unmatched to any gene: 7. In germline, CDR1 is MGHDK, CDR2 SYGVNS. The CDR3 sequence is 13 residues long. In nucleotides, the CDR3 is TGTGCCAGCAGCCAGGGGGGACTGTCTGAAGCTTTCTTT. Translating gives CASSQGGLSEAFF. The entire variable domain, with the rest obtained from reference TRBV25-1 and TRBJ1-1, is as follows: EADIYQTPRYLVIGTGKKITLECSQTMGHDKMYWYQQDPGMELHLIHYSYGVNSTEKGDLSSESTVSRIRTEHFPLTLESARPSHTSQYLCASSQGGLSEAFFGQGTRLTVV.

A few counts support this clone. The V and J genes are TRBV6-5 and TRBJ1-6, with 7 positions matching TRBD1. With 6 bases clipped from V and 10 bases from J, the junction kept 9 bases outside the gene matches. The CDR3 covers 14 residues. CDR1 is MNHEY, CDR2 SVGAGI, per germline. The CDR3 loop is CASSLTGRESPLHF. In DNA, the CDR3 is TGTGCCAGCAGCCTGACAGGGAGGGAATCACCCCTCCACTTT.

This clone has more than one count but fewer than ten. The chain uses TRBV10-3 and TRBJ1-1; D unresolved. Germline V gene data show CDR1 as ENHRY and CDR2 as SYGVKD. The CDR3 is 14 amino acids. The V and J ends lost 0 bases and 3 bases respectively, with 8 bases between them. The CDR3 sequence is CAISESTDYTEAFF. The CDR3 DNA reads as TGTGCCATCAGTGAGTCGACCGACTACACTGAAGCTTTCTTT.

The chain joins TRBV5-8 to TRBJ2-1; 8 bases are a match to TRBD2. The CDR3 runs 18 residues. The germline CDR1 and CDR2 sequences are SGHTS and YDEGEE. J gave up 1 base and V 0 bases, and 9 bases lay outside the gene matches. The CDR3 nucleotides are TGTGCCAGCAGCTTGGGGACTCGAATAGCGGGGTCCTACAATGAGCAGTTCTTC. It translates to CASSLGTRIAGSYNEQFF.

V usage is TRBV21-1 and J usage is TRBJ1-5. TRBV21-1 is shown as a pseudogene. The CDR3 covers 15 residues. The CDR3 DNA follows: TGTGCCAGCAGCAAGGTCCGAAAAAGCAATCAGCCCCAGCATTTT. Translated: CASSKVRKSNQPQHF.

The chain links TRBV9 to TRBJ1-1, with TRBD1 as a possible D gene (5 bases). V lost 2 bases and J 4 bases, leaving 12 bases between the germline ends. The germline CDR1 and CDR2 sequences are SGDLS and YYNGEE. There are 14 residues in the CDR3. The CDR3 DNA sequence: TGTGCCAGCAGCGTCGATAAGGGGCGCACTGAAGCTTTCTTT. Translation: CASSVDKGRTEAFF.

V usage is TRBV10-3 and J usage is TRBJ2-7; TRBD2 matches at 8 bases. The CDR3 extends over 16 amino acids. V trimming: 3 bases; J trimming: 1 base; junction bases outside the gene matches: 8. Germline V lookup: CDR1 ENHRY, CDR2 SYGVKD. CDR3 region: CAISEWRGDLSYEQYF. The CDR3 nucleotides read TGTGCCATCAGTGAATGGCGGGGGGACCTTTCCTACGAGCAGTACTTC.

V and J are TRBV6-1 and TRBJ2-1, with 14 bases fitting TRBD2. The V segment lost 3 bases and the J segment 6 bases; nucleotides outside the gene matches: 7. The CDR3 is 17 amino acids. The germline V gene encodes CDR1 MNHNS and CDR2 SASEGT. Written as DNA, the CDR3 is TGTGCCAGCAGTGAGACTAGCGGGGGGGCGGTTATCAATGAGCAGTTCTTC. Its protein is CASSETSGGAVINEQFF.

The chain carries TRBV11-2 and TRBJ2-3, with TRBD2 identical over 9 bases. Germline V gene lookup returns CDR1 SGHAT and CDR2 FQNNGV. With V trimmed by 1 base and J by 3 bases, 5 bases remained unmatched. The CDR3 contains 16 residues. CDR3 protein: CASSLAGGGATDTQYF. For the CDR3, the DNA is TGTGCCAGCAGCTTAGCTGGCGGGGGGGCGACAGATACGCAGTATTTT. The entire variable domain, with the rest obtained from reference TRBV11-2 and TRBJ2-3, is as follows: EAGVAQSPRYKIIEKRQSVAFWCNPISGHATLYWYQQILGQGPKLLIQFQNNGVVDDSQLPKDRFSAERLKGVDSTLKIQPAKLEDSAVYLCASSLAGGGATDTQYFGPGTRLTVL.

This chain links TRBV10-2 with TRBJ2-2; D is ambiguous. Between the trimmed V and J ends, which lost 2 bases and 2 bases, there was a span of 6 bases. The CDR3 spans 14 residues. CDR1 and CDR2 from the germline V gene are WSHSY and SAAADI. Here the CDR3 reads CASSEVFNTGELFF. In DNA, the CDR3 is TGCGCCAGCAGTGAGGTCTTCAACACCGGGGAGCTGTTTTTT.